This section outlines one TCR beta chain sequence together with its context. Authors' processing steps: Estimated nucleated cell counts came from reference gene primer amplification. TCRdb's copy holds only in-frame clones and misses some; the assay was immunoSEQ multiplex PCR. The V and J calls and clone size are taken from that table; D and trimming were inferred from the DNA. The sample shows some 210,000 clones, roughly four fifths of them seen only once. This sample is part of a study of blood T cell repertoires in COVID-19. At the level of the study: Samples representing acute and convalescent COVID-19 were sourced from the United States, Italy and Spain. Sample material is recorded as cDNA or gDNA derived from T cells, B-cell-depleted T cells, or PBMCs.

This sequence was found in a middle-aged woman with acute or convalescent COVID-19. The sequenced sample was peripheral blood.

For the CDR3, the DNA is TGTGCCAGCAGCCAAGTGGCGGGACCAAATACGCAGTATTTT. Its translation: CASSQVAGPNTQYF. This chain uses TRBV3-1 (or the pseudogene TRBV3-2) with TRBJ2-3; weak D call: TRBD2 (6 bases). Germline assignment: CDR1 LGHDT and CDR2 YNNKEL (reference sequence). Trimming took 1 base from V and 7 from J, leaving 12 bases between them. This CDR3 spans 14 amino acids.